The clone carrying this TCR beta chain has at least ten counts. Its matching antigen is unknown. The sample is drawn from a study of neurological immune-mediated disorders. The cDNA was generated through 5'RACE incorporating 10-nucleotide random UMIs. Over 170 million TCR-beta sequences from 15-18 subjects came out of each sequencing run. TCRdb re-called the 5' RACE reads through MiXCR, storing one row per CDR3 protein. The sample carries tens of thousands of distinct CDR3 sequences, approximately 15% recorded once. General study findings and limits: The absence of any CDR3 amino acid sequence shared by expanded clones across subjects suggests that repertoires were private in all groups.

V was clipped by 4 bases and J by 2 bases, with 7 bases between them. CDR1 is SGHRS and CDR2 is YFSETQ in the germline V gene. The CDR3 is made up of 12 amino acids. Time point here: longitudinal time-point 1 (baseline). The study built unsorted libraries from 2 million PBMCs kept at -80 C. The material sequenced was PBMCs. V is TRBV5-1 and J is TRBJ2-7; D is undetermined. This clonotype was sampled from a female donor with HTLV-1-associated myelopathy (HAM/TSP). The CDR3 DNA follows: TGCGCCAGCAGCCTTTCGACCTACGAGCAGTACTTC. Protein product: CASSLSTYEQYF.